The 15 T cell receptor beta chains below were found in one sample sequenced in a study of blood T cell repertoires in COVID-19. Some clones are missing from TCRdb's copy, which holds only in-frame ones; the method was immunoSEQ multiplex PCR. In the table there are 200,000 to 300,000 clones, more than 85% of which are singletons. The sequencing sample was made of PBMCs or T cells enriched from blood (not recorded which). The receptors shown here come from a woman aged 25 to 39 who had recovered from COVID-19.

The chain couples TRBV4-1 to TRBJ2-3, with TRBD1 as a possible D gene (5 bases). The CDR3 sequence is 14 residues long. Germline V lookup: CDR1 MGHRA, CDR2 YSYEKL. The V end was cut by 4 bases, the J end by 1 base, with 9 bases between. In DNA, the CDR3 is TGCGCCAGCAGCCTGCCGACAGGCACAGATACGCAGTATTTT. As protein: CASSLPTGTDTQYF.

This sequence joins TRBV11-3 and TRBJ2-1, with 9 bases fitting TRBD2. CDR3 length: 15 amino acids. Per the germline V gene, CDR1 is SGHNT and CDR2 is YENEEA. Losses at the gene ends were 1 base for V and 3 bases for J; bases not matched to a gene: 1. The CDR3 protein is CASSLGGRDYNEQFF. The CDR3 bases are TGTGCCAGCAGCTTAGGCGGGAGGGACTACAATGAGCAGTTCTTC. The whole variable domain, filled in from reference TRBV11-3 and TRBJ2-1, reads EAGVVQSPRYKIIEKKQPVAFWCNPISGHNTLYWYLQNLGQGPELLIRYENEEAVDDSQLPKDRFSAERLKGVDSTLKIQPAELGDSAVYLCASSLGGRDYNEQFFGPGTRLTVL.

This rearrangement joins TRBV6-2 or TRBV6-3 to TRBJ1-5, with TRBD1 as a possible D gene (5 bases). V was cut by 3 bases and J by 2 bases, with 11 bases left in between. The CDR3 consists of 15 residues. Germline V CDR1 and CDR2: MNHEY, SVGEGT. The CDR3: CASSYIQGGNQPQHF. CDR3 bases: TGTGCCAGCAGTTATATCCAGGGTGGCAATCAGCCCCAGCATTTT.

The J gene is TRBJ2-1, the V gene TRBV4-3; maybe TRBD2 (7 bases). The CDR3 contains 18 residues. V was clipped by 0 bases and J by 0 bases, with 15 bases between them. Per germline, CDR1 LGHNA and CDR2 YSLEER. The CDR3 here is CASSQDPGGGGSYNEQFF. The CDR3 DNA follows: TGCGCCAGCAGCCAAGATCCCGGGGGAGGGGGCTCCTACAATGAGCAGTTCTTC.

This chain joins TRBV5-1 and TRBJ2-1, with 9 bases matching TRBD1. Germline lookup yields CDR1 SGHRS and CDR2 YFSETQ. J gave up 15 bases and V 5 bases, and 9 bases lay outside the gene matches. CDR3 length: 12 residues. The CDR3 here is CASRGQGKEGFF. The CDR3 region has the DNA TGCGCCAGCAGGGGACAGGGCAAAGAGGGGTTCTTC. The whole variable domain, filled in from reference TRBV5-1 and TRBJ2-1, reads KAGVTQTPRYLIKTRGQQVTLSCSPISGHRSVSWYQQTPGQGLQFLFEYFSETQRNKGNFPGRFSGRQFSNSRSEMNVSTLELGDSALYLCASRGQGKEGFFGPGTRLTVL.

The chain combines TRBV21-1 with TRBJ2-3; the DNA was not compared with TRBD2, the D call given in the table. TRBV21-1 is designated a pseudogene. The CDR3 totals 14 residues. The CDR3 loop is CASSKAGGSDTQYF. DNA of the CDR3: TGTGCCAGCAGCAAAGCGGGAGGGTCAGATACGCAGTATTTT.

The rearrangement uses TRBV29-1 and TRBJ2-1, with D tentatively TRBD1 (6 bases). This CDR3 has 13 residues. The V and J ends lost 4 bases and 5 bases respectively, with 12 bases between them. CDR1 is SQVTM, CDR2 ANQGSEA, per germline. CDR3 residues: CSVGTWGHNEQFF. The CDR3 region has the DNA TGCAGCGTTGGAACGTGGGGGCACAATGAGCAGTTCTTC.

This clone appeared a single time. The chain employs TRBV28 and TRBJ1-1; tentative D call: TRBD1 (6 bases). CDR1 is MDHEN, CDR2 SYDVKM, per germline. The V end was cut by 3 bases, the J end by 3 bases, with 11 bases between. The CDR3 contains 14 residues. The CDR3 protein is CASSFPSGDTEAFF. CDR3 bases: TGTGCCAGCAGTTTTCCCTCAGGGGACACTGAAGCTTTCTTT.

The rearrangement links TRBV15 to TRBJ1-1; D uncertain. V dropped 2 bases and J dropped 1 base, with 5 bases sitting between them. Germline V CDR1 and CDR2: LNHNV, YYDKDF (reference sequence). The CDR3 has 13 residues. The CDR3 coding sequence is TGTGCCACCAGCAGATTGCGGAACACTGAAGCTTTCTTT. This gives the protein CATSRLRNTEAFF.

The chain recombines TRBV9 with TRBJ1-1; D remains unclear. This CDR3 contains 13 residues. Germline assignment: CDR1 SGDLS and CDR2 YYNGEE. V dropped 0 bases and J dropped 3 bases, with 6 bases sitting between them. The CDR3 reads CASSVDFYTEAFF. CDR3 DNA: TGTGCCAGCAGCGTAGACTTTTACACTGAAGCTTTCTTT.

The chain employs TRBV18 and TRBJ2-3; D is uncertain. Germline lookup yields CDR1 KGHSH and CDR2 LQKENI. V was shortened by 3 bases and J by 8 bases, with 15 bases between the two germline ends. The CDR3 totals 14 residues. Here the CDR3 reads CASSPNGASGTQYF. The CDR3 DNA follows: TGTGCCAGCTCACCTAACGGCGCCTCGGGTACGCAGTATTTT.

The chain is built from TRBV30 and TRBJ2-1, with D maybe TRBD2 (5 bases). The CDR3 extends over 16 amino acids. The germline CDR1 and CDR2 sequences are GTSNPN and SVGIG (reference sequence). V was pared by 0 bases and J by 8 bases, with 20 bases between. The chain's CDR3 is CAWSVLGGRGPHEQFF. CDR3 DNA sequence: TGTGCCTGGAGTGTACTCGGTGGGAGAGGCCCCCATGAGCAGTTCTTC.

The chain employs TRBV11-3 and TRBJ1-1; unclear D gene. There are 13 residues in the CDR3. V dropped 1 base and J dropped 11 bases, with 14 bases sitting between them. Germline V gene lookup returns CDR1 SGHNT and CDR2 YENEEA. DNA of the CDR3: TGTGCCAGCAGCTTAGGTTTGGGCCGGGAGGCTTTCTTT. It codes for CASSLGLGREAFF. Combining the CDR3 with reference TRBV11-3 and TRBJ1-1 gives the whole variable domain EAGVVQSPRYKIIEKKQPVAFWCNPISGHNTLYWYLQNLGQGPELLIRYENEEAVDDSQLPKDRFSAERLKGVDSTLKIQPAELGDSAVYLCASSLGLGREAFFGQGTRLTVV.

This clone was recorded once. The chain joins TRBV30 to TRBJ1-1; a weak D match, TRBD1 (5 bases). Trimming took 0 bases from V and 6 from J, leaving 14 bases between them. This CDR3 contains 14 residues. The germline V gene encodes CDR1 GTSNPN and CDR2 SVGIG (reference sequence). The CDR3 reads CAWSVLGGVAEAFF. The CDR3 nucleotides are TGTGCCTGGAGTGTATTGGGAGGGGTTGCTGAAGCTTTCTTT.

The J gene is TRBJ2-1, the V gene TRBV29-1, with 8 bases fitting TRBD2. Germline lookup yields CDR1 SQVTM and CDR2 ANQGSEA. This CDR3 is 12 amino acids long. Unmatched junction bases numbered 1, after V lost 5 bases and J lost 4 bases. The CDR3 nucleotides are TGCAGCGTTACGGGAGGGTACAATGAGCAGTTCTTC. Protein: CSVTGGYNEQFF.